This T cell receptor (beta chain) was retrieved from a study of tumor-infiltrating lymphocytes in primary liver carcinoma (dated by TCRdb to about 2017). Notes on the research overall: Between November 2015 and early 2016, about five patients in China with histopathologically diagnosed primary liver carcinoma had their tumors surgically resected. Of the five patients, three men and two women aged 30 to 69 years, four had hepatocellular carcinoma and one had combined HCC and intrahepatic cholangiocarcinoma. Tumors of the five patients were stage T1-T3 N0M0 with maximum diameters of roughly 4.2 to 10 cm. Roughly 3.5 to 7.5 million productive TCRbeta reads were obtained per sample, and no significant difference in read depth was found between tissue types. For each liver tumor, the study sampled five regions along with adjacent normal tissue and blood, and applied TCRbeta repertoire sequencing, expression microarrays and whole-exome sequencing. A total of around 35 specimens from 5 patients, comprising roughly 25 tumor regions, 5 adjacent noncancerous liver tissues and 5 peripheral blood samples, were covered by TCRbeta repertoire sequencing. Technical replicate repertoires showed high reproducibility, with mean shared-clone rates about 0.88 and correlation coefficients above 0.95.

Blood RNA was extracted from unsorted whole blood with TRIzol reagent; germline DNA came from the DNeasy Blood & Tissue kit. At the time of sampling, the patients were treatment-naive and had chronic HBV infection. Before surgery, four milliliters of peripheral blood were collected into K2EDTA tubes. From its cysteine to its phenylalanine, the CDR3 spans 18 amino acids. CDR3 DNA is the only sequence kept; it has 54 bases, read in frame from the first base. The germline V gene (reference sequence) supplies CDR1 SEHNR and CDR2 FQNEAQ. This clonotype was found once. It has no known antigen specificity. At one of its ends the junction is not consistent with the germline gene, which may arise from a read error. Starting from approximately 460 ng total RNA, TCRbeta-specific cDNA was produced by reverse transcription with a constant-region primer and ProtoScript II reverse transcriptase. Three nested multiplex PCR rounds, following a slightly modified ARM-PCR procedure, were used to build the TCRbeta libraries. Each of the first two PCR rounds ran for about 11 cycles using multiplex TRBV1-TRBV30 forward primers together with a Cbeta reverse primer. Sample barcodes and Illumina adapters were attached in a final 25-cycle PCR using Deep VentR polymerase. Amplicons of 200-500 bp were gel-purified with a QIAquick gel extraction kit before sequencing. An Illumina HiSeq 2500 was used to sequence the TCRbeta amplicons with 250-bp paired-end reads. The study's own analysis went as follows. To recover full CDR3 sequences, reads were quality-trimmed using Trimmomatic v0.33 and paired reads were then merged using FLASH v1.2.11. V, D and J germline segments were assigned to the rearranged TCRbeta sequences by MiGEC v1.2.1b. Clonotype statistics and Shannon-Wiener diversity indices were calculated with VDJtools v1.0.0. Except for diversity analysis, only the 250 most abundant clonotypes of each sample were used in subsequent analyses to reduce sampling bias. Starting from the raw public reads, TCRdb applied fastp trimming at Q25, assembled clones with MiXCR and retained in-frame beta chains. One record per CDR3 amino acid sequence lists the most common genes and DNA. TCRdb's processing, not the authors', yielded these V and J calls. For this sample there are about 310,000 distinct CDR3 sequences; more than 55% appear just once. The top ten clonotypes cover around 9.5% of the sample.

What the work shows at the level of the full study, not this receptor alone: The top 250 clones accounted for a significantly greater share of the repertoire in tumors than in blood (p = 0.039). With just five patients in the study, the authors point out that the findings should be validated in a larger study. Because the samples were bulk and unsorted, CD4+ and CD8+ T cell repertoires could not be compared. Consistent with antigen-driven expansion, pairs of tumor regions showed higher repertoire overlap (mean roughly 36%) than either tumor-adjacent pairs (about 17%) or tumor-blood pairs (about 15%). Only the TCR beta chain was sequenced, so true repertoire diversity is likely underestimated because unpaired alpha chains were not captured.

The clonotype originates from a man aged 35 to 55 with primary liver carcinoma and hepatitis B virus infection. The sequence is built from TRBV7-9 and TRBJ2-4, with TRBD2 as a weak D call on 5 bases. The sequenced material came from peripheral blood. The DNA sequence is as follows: TGTGCCAGCAGCACCGAAGATGGGAGTGGGTTAGCCAGAAACATTCAGTACTTC. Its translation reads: CASSTEDGSGLARNIQYF.